This T cell receptor (beta chain) was captured in a study of neoadjuvant nivolumab and ipilimumab in lung cancer. Overall study results and limits: Higher pretherapy blood TCR richness went with higher resected-tumor richness.

Sequenced by immunoSEQ multiplex PCR; TCRdb stores in-frame clones only, minus some. The sample lists 18,000 or so clones; 60% to 80% were seen once. The CDR3 totals 12 residues. Germline assignment: CDR1 MNHNY and CDR2 SVGAGI (reference sequence). V gave up 4 bases and J gave up 6 bases, with 7 bases separating them. Comment on this clone: What it binds is not known.

The receptor was isolated from an adult with non-small cell lung cancer. The sequenced sample was tumor tissue, obtained after neoadjuvant nivolumab, alone or with ipilimumab, at or shortly before surgery. The gene calls are TRBV6-6 and TRBJ1-5; D gene unclear. The CDR3 protein is CASSSLSQPQHF. As DNA, the CDR3 is TGTGCCAGCAGTTCCCTTAGTCAGCCCCAGCATTTT.